This TCR beta chain was captured by sequencing in a study of blood T cell repertoires in COVID-19. The wider study: Some COVID-19 samples were acute and others convalescent; all came from the United States, Italy and Spain.

The data were produced by immunoSEQ multiplex PCR, yet TCRdb's version contains in-frame clones alone and is incomplete. The data contain roughly 38,000 clones, 76% of them singletons. Germline lookup yields CDR1 MDHEN and CDR2 SYDVKM. The trim removed 6 bases at V and 0 bases at J, leaving 5 bases unmatched. The CDR3 totals 15 residues. Sequencing was done on a sample of peripheral blood. The TCR originated in an older man with active or convalescent COVID-19. The chain recombines TRBV28 with TRBJ2-7; TRBD2 matches 10 bases. This CDR3 is CASRESSGGSYEQYF. DNA for the CDR3: TGTGCCAGCAGGGAATCTAGCGGGGGCTCCTACGAGCAGTACTTC.